This T cell receptor (beta chain) was sequenced in a study of cytomegalovirus exposure and HLA in healthy donors. For the study at large: The 95 to 150 validation repertoires were produced on the same platform as the roughly 660 repertoires of the first cohort. This was reported in a later analysis.

The CDR3 sequence is 11 residues long. Germline V lookup: CDR1 SNHLY, CDR2 FYNNEI. With 4 bases removed from V and 12 bases from J, the gap between germline ends came to 10 bases. Findings and caveats of the study: A few CMV-associated chains were confirmed in vitro to be specific for CMV antigens. One later analysis, an examination of the 90 to 150 validation repertoires, found that first-cohort TCR clusters tended to co-occur in them. Researchers catalogued 160 or so TCR beta chains as cytomegalovirus-associated.

Sequencing was performed with immunoSEQ multiplex PCR; in TCRdb, only in-frame clones are kept and a portion is missing. The sample yields some 120,000 clones, around nine tenths seen once. In regard to this clone: What it recognizes is unknown.

This chain joins TRBV2 and TRBJ2-1; D uncertain. The source is a woman younger than 35 in good health and CMV-seronegative. The sequenced sample was PBMCs. The CDR3 DNA reads as TGTGCCAGCAGTGGTCTCCCAGGGCAGTTCTTC. Translated: CASSGLPGQFF.